This is a list of T cell receptor beta chains from one sample in a study of shared clonotypes between healthy human individuals. The assay was immunoSEQ multiplex PCR, and TCRdb's table has in-frame clones only and misses some. The data show some 2,100,000 clones, approximately 96% seen once. The sample consisted of naive CD4+ T cells sorted from blood. All receptors derive from a man aged 18-30 years in good health. CDR3s leave out the opening cysteine and the closing phenylalanine or tryptophan. Fields, in order: V gene, J gene, CDR3 protein.

TRBV5-1	TRBJ2-5	ASSSGTPKETQY
TRBV7-9	TRBJ2-5	ASSAGTNQETQY
TRBV6-1	TRBJ2-5	ASSEIAGGQETQY
TRBV9	TRBJ2-7	ASSVAAGSYEQY
TRBV5-1	TRBJ2-1	ASKEPSYNEQF
TRBV5-1	TRBJ1-6	ASSPGQSPLH
TRBV4-1	TRBJ1-5	ASNSRTGIGQPQH
TRBV29-1	TRBJ2-7	SAKEVRTGAYEQY
TRBV5-1	TRBJ1-5	ASSRDVGNQPQH
TRBV5-4	TRBJ2-1	ASSLALEYNEQF
TRBV4-1	TRBJ2-1	ASSPKGLAGGPSYNEQF
TRBV5-1	TRBJ2-5	ASSLAGQSQETQY
TRBV4-2	TRBJ1-1	ASSLQGVGEAF
TRBV28	TRBJ2-1	ASSLRQGVINEQF
TRBV2	TRBJ2-2	ASSDRAPTGELF
TRBV19	TRBJ1-2	ATLRGQGGDGYT
TRBV9	TRBJ2-5	ASSGGQGSGETQY
TRBV12-5	TRBJ2-1	ASGSEGHRTIHEQF
TRBV28	TRBJ2-7	ASTTGGALYEQY
TRBV10-3	TRBJ1-1	AISESRGALYTEAF
TRBV2	TRBJ1-6	ASSEQGALGSPLH
TRBV4-2	TRBJ2-3	ASSQDSSTDTQY
TRBV7-8	TRBJ1-1	ASSPTGGGVGTEAF
TRBV7-2	TRBJ2-3	ASSLAWTGIITDTQY
TRBV9	TRBJ1-2	ASSVDWTGNGYT
TRBV5-1	TRBJ2-3	ASSLVARDTQY
TRBV12-5	TRBJ1-5	ASGSPQGEYSNQPQH
TRBV20-1	TRBJ2-1	SAPEGNEQF